This T cell receptor (beta chain) was captured by sequencing in a study of identical twins. TCRdb re-called the 5' RACE reads through MiXCR, storing one row per CDR3 protein. The sample includes approximately 890,000 distinct CDR3 sequences, approximately 13% of them seen just once. This sample also belongs to another study, concerning yellow fever vaccine responses in identical twins.

The TCR sequence derives from a woman aged 18-29 years in good health. The sequenced sample consisted of PBMCs.

The CDR3 reads CASSLGDRAEAGANVLTF. The CDR3 DNA is TGTGCCAGCAGTTTAGGGGACAGGGCCGAAGCTGGGGCCAACGTCCTGACTTTC. The V gene is TRBV12-3 or TRBV12-4, the J gene TRBJ2-6; the match to TRBD1 covers 9 bases. The CDR3 spans 18 residues. Losses at the gene ends were 1 base for V and 2 bases for J; bases not matched to a gene: 6.